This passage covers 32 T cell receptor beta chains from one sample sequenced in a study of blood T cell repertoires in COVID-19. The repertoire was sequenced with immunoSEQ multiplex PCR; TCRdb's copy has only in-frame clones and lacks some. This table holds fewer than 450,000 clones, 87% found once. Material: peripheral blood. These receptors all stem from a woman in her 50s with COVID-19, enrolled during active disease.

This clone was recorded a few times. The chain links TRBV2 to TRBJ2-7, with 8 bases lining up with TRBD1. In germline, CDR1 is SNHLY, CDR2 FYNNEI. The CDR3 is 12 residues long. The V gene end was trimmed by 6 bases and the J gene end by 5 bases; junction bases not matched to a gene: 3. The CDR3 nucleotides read TGTGCCAGCAGGCAGGGGGCGAACGAGCAGTACTTC. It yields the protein CASRQGANEQYF.

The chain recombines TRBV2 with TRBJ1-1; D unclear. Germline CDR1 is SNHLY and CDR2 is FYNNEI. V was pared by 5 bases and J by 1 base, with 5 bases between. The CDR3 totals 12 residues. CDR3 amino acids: CASSRQNTEAFF. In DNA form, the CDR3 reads TGTGCCAGCAGTCGACAGAACACTGAAGCTTTCTTT.

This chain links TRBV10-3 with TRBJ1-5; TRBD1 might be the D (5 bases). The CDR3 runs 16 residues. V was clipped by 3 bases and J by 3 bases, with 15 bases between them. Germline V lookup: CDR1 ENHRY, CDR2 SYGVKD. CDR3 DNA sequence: TGTGCCATCAGTGAACAGGTAACCGGGTACAATCAGCCCCAGCATTTT. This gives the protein CAISEQVTGYNQPQHF.

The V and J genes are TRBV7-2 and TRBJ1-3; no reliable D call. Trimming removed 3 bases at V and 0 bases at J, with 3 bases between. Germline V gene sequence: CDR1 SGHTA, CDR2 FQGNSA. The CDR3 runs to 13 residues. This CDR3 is CASSFRSGNTIYF. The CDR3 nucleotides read TGTGCCAGCAGCTTTCGCTCTGGAAACACCATATATTTT.

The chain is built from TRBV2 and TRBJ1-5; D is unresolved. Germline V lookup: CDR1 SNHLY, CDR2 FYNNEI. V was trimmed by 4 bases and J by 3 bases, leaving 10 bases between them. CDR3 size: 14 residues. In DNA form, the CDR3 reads TGTGCCAGCAGTGGGGGAGGTAACAATCAGCCCCAGCATTTT. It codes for CASSGGGNNQPQHF.

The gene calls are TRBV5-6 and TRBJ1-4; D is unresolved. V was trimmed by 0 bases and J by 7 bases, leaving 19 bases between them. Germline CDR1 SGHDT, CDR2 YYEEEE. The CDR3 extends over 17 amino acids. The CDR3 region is CASSLAPLGGMGEKLFF. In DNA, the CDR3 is TGTGCCAGCAGCTTGGCCCCACTCGGCGGCATGGGTGAAAAACTGTTTTTT.

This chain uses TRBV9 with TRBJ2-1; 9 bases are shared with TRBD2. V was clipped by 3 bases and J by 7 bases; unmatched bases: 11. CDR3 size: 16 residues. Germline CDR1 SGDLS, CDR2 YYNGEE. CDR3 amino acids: CASSAEGPGLANEQFF. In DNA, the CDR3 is TGTGCCAGCAGCGCCGAGGGGCCGGGACTAGCTAATGAGCAGTTCTTC.

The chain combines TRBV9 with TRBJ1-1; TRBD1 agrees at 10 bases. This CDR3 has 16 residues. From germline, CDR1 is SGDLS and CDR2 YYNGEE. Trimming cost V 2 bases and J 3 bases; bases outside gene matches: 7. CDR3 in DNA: TGTGCCAGCAGCGTTATGACAGGGGGCGAATACACTGAAGCTTTCTTT. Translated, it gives CASSVMTGGEYTEAFF.

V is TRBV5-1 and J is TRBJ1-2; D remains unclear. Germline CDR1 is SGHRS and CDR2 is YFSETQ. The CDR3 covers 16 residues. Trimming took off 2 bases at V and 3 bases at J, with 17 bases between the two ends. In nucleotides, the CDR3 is TGCGCCAGCAGCTTAACTCTAGCGGCTCCAGACTATGGCTACACCTTC. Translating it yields CASSLTLAAPDYGYTF. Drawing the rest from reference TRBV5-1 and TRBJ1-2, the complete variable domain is KAGVTQTPRYLIKTRGQQVTLSCSPISGHRSVSWYQQTPGQGLQFLFEYFSETQRNKGNFPGRFSGRQFSNSRSEMNVSTLELGDSALYLCASSLTLAAPDYGYTFGSGTRLTVV.

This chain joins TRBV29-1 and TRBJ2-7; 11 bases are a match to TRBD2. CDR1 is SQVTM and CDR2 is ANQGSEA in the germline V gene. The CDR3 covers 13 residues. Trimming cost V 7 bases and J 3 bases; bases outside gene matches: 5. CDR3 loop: CSGGTSGNYEQYF. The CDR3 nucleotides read TGCAGCGGTGGGACTAGCGGTAACTACGAGCAGTACTTC.

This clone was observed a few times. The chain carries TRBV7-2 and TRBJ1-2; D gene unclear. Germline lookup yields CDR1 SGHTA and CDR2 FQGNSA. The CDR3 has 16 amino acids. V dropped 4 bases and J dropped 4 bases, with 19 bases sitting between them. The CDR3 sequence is CASSYSGEQSAYGYTF. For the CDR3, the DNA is TGTGCCAGCAGCTATAGCGGGGAGCAGAGTGCCTATGGCTACACCTTC.

The CDR3 sequence is CASSYGGRAGEQYF. The CDR3 region has the DNA TGTGCCAGCAGTTATGGGGGGAGGGCCGGAGAGCAGTACTTC. The chain carries TRBV6-5 and TRBJ2-7, with 7 bases that match TRBD2. The germline V gene has CDR1 MNHEY and CDR2 SVGAGI. There are 14 residues in the CDR3. V gave up 3 bases and J gave up 7 bases; unmatched junction bases: 9.

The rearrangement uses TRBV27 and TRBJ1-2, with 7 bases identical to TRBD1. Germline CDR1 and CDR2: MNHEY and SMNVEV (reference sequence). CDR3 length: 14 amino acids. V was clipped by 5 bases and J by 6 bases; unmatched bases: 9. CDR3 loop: CASSPRVQGDGYTF. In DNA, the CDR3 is TGTGCCAGCAGTCCCCGGGTGCAGGGGGATGGCTACACCTTC.

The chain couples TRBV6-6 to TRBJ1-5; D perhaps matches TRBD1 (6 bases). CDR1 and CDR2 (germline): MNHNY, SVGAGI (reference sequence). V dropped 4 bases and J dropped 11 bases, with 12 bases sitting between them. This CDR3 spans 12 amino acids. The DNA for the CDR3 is TGTGCCAGCAGTTCCGGGGACACGGCCCAGCATTTT. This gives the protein CASSSGDTAQHF.

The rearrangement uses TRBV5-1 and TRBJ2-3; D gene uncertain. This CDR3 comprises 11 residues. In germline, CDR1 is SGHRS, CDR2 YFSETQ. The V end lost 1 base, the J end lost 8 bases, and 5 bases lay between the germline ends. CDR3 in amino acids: CASSLNGTQYF. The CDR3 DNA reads TGCGCCAGCAGCTTGAACGGTACGCAGTATTTT.

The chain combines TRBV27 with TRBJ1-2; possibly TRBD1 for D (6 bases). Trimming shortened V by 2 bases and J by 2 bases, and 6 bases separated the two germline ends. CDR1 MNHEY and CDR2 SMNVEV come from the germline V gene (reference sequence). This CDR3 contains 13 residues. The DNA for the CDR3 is TGTGCCAGCAGTTTAGGACAGAACTATGGCTACACCTTC. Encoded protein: CASSLGQNYGYTF.

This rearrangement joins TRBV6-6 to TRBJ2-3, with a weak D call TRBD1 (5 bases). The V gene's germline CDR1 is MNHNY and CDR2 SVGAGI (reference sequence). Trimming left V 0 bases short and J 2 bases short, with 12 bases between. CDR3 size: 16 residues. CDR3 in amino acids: CASSYSRQGHTDTQYF. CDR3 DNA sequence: TGTGCCAGCAGTTACTCGAGGCAGGGCCACACAGATACGCAGTATTTT.

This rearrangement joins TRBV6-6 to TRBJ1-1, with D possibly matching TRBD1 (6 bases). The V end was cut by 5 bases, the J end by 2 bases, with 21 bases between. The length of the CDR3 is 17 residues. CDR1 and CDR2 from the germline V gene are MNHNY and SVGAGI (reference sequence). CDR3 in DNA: TGTGCCAGCAGTCGGACAGCCTCTCGTGCGTCTAACACTGAAGCTTTCTTT. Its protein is CASSRTASRASNTEAFF.

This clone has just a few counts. The chain's CDR3 is CASSRGLAGVNNEQFF. The CDR3 bases are TGTGCCAGCAGCCGGGGACTAGCGGGAGTTAACAATGAGCAGTTCTTC. This chain uses TRBV3-1 (or the pseudogene TRBV3-2) with TRBJ2-1, with 14 nucleotides matching TRBD2. V was pared by 4 bases and J by 5 bases, with 4 bases of the junction left unmatched. The CDR3 extends over 16 amino acids. Germline lookup yields CDR1 LGHDT and CDR2 YNNKEL (reference sequence).

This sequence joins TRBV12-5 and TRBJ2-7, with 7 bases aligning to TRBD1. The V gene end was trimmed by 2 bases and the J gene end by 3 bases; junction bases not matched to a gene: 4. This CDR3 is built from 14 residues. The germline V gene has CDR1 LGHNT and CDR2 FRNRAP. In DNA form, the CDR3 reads TGTGCTAGTGGTTTGACAGGGGTTATCTACGAGCAGTACTTC. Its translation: CASGLTGVIYEQYF.

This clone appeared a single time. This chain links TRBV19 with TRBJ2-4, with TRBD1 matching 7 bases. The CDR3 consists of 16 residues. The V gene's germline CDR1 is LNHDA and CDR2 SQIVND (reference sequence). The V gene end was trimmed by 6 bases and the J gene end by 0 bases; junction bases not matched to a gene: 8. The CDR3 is CASRGDSHLAKNIQYF. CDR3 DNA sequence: TGTGCCAGTAGAGGGGACAGCCATTTAGCCAAAAACATTCAGTACTTC.

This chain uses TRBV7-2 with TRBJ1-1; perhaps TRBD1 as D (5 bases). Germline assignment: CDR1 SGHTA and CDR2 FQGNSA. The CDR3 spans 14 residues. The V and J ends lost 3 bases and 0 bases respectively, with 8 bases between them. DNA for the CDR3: TGTGCCAGCAGCTTGGGGGGTCTGAACACTGAAGCTTTCTTT. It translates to CASSLGGLNTEAFF.

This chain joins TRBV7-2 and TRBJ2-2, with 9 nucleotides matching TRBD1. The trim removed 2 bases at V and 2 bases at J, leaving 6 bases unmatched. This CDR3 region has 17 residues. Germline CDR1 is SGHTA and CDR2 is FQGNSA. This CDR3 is CASSLLQGALNTGELFF. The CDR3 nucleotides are TGTGCCAGCAGCTTATTACAGGGGGCCCTAAACACCGGGGAGCTGTTTTTT.

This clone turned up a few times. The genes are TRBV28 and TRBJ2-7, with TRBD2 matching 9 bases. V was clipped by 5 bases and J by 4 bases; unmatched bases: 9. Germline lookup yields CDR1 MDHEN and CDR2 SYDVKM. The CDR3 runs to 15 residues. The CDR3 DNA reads TGTGCCAGCAGTCCCACCGGGACTAGCCGTTACGAGCAGTACTTC. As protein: CASSPTGTSRYEQYF.

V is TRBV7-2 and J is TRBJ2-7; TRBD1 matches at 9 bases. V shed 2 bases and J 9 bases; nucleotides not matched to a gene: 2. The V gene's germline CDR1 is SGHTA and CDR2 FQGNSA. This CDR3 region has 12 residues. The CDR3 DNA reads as TGTGCCAGCAGCTTATACAGGGGGCCGCAGTACTTC. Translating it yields CASSLYRGPQYF.

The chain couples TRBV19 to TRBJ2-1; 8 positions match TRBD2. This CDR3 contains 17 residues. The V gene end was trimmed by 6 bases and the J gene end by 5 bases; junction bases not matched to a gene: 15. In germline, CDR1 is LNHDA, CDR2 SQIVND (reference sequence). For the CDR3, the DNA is TGTGCCAGTAGGCCACCGGGTAGCGGGGCTACTAACAATGAGCAGTTCTTC. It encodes CASRPPGSGATNNEQFF.

CDR3 protein: CASSVANRLAGVQHEQFF. The CDR3 DNA follows: TGTGCCAGCAGCGTAGCGAACCGACTAGCGGGAGTACAACATGAGCAGTTCTTC. This chain joins TRBV9 and TRBJ2-1, with 12 positions matching TRBD2. The ends lost 0 bases at V and 8 bases at J; junction bases unmatched: 12. Germline CDR1 is SGDLS and CDR2 is YYNGEE. The CDR3 length is 18 residues.

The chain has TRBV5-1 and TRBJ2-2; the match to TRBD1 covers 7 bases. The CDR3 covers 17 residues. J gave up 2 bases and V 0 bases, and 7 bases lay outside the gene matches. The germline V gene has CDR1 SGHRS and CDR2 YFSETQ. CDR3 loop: CASSLDAGQANTGELFF. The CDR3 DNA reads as TGCGCCAGCAGCTTGGATGCAGGACAGGCAAACACCGGGGAGCTGTTTTTT.

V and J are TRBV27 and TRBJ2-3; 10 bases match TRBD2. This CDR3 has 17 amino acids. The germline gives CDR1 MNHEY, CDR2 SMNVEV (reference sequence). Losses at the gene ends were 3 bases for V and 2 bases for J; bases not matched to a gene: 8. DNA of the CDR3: TGTGCCAGCAGTTTTCTAGCGGGAGCGGTTAACACAGATACGCAGTATTTT. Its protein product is CASSFLAGAVNTDTQYF.

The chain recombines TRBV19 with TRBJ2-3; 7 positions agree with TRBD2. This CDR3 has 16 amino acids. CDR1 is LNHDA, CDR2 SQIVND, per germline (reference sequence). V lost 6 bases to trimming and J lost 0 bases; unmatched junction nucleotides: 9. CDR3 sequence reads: CASSTRASGSTDTQYF. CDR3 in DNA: TGTGCCAGTAGCACCCGGGCTAGCGGAAGCACAGATACGCAGTATTTT.

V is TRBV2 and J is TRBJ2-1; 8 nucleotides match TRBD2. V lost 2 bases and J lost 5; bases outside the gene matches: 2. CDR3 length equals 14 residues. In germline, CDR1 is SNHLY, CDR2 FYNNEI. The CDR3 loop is CASSESGSDNEQFF. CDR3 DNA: TGTGCCAGCAGTGAAAGCGGGAGTGACAATGAGCAGTTCTTC.

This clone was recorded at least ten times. Written as DNA, the CDR3 is TGTGCCAGCAGTGAAATGAGGACAGGGACCCAGCCCCAGCATTTT. It is translated as CASSEMRTGTQPQHF. The chain joins TRBV6-1 to TRBJ1-5; 8 positions match TRBD1. Per the germline V gene, CDR1 is MNHNS and CDR2 is SASEGT. Unmatched junction bases numbered 7, after V lost 2 bases and J lost 7 bases. The CDR3 has 15 residues.